This T cell receptor (beta chain) was found in a study of CD8 T cells in ankylosing spondylitis (dated by TCRdb to 2016 to 2017). Context from the whole study: T cell receptor beta repertoires were profiled in healthy donors and ankylosing spondylitis patients so that disease-linked TCR variants could be found. The full study cohort was made up of approximately 24 ankylosing spondylitis patients and 95 to 130 healthy donors. Samples of peripheral blood were taken, and for ankylosing spondylitis patients, synovial fluid was collected as well.

Study-level results and caveats: Some TCR beta motif variants had previously been reported in synovial fluid and blood of reactive arthritis patients, which suggested common disease-initiation mechanisms. Blood from ankylosing spondylitis patients appeared to be characterized by a TCR beta motif composed of under ten highly homologous amino acid variants. According to the report, matched synovial fluid samples from ankylosing spondylitis patients were significantly enriched for the disease-linked clones. The disease-linked clones had a CD8+ phenotype and were found at relatively low frequencies in peripheral blood.

In this sample, this clonotype turned up many times. Its antigen specificity is not known. No much larger clone exists at a distance of one base, and base qualities are not known. This sample was sequenced with an Illumina HiSeq 2500. TCR beta libraries were prepared by quantitative 5'-RACE with molecular barcodes. The published analysis was carried out like this. A new computational method, built on a probabilistic model of VDJ rearrangement, was used to identify disease-linked TCR variants. The public reads were reprocessed in TCRdb via fastp at Q25 and MiXCR, keeping in-frame beta chains. Each CDR3 protein appears once, grouped with its most common genes and DNA. The V and J calls were not made by the authors but by TCRdb's processing. Recorded for this sample are some 200,000 distinct CDR3 sequences; 15% to 20% of them occurred a single time. In total, the top ten clones hold approximately 4.3% of the sample.

V is reduced by 1 base and J by 9 bases, leaving a spacing of 16 bases between them. The CDR3 spans 15 residues, from the cysteine through the phenylalanine. Only the CDR3 part of the read is kept: 45 bases, read in frame from the first base. The germline V gene encodes CDR1 SGHTA and CDR2 FQGNSA. The chain links TRBV7-2 with TRBJ2-1; the D gene is possibly TRBD1 or TRBD2, with 5 bases matching each. Material: blood, either unsorted or a sorted T cell fraction (not recorded which). This clonotype originated in a male donor under 30 with ankylosing spondylitis or in good health (not recorded which). Donor details come from another sample of the same person, matched by shared clones. The nucleotide sequence is TGTGCCAGCAGCTTAGATAGGGCGAGGGGCCCTGAGCAGTTCTTC. This yields the protein CASSLDRARGPEQFF.